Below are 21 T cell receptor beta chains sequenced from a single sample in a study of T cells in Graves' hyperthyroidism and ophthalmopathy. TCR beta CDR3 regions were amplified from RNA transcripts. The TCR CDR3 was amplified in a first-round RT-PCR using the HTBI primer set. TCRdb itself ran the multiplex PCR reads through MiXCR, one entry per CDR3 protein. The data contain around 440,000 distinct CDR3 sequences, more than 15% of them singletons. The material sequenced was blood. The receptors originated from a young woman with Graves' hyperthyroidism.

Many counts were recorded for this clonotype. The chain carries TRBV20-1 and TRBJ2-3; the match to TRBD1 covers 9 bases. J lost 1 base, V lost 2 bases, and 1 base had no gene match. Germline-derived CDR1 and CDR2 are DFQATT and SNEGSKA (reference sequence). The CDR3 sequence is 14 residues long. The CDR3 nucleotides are TGCAGTGCTAGATGGACAGGGGGCACAGATACGCAGTATTTT. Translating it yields CSARWTGGTDTQYF.

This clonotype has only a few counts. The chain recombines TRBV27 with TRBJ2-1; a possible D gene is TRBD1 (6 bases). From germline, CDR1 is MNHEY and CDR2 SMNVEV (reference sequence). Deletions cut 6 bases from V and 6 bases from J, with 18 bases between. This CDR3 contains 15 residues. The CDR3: CASSLWGQAGNEQFF. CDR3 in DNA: TGTGCCAGCAGCCTCTGGGGGCAGGCGGGCAATGAGCAGTTCTTC.

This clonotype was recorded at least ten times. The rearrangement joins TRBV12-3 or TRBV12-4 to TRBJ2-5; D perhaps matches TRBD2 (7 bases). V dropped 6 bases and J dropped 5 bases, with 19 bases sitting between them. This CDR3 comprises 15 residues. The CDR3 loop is CASSPSGGGLETQYF. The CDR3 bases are TGTGCCAGCAGCCCTTCTGGGGGGGGGCTGGAGACCCAGTACTTC.

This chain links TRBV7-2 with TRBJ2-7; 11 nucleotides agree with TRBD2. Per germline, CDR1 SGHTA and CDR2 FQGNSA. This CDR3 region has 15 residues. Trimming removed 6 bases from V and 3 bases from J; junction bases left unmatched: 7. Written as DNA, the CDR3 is TGTGCCAGCAGACCTACCGGGACTAGCGGCTACGAGCAGTACTTC. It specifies CASRPTGTSGYEQYF.

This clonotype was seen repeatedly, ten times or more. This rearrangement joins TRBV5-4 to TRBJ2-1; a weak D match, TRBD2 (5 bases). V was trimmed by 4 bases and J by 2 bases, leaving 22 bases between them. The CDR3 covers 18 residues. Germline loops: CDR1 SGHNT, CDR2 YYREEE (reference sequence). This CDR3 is CASSPELRSGKAYNEQFF. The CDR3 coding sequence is TGTGCCAGCAGCCCAGAACTAAGAAGCGGTAAGGCCTACAATGAGCAGTTCTTC.

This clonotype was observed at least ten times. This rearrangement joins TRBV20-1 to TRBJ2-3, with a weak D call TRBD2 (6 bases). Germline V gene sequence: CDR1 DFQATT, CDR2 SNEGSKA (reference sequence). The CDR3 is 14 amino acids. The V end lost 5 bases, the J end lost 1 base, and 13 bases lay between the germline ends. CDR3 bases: TGCAGTGCTCCCGATACGGGAGGCACAGATACGCAGTATTTT. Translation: CSAPDTGGTDTQYF.

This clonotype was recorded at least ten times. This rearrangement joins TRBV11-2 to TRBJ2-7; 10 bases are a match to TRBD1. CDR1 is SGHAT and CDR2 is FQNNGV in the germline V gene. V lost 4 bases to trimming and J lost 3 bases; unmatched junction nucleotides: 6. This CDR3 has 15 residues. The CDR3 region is CASSSPGQGYYEQYF. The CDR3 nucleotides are TGTGCCAGCAGCTCCCCGGGACAGGGGTACTACGAGCAGTACTTC.

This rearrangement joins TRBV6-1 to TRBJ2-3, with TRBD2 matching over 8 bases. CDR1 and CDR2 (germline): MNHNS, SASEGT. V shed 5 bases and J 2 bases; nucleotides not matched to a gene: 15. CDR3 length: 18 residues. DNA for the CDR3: TGTGCCAGCAGTTCCCACGGGGGGGGCGGGAAGAACACAGATACGCAGTATTTT. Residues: CASSSHGGGGKNTDTQYF.

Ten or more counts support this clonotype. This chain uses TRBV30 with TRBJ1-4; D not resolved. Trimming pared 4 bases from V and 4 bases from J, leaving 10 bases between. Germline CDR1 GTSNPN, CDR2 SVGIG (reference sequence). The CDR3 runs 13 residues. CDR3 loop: CAWITGRNEKLFF. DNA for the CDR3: TGTGCCTGGATCACGGGTCGTAATGAAAAACTGTTTTTT.

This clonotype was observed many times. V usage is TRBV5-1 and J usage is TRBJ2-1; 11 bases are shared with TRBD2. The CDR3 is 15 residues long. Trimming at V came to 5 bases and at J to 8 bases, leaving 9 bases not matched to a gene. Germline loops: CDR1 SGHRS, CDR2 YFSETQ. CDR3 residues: CASRPTSGIIHEQFF. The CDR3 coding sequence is TGCGCCAGCAGGCCGACTAGCGGGATCATCCATGAGCAGTTCTTC.

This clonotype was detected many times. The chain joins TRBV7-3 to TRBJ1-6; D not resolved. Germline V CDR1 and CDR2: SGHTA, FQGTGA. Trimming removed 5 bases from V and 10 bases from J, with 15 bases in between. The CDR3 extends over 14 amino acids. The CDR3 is CASSRDIGGSPLHF. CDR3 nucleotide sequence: TGTGCCAGCAGCCGAGACATAGGCGGGTCACCCCTCCACTTT.

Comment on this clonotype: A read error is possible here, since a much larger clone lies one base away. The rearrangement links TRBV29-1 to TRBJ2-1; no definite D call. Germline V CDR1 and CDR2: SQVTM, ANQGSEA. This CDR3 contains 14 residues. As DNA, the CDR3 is TGCAGCGTTGACCGACCCAGGAGATACAATGATCAGTTCTTC. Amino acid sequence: CSVDRPRRYNDQFF.

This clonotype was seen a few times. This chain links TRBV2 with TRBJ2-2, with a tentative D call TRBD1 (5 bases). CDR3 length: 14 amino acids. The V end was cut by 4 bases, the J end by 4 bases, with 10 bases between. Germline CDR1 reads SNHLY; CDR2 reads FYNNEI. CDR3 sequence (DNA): TGTGCCAGCAGTGTGCAGGGCGGCACCGGGGAGCTGTTTTTT. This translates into CASSVQGGTGELFF.

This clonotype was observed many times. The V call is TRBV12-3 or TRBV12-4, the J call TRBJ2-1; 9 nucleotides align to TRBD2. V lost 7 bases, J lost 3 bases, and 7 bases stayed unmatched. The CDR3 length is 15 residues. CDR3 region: CASTPRGGDYNEQFF. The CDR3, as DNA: TGTGCCAGCACCCCGCGGGGGGGGGACTACAATGAGCAGTTCTTC.

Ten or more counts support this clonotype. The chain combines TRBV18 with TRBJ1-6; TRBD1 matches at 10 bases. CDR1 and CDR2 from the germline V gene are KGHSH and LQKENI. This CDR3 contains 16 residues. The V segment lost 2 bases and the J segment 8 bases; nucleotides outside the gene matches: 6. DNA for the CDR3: TGTGCCAGCTCACCATTCCGTGGGACAGGGGATTCACCCCTCCACTTT. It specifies CASSPFRGTGDSPLHF.

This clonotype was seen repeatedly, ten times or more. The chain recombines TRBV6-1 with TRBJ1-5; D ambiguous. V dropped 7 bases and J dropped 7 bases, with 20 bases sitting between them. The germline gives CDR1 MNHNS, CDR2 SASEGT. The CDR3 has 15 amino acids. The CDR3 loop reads CASTRRGRVEQPQHF. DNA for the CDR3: TGTGCCAGCACCCGCCGCGGTAGGGTCGAACAGCCCCAGCATTTT.

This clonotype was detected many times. The CDR3 coding sequence is TGCGCCAGCAGCTTGGAGTCAGGGGGAATGGATACGCAGTATTTT. Its translation is CASSLESGGMDTQYF. The chain employs TRBV5-1 and TRBJ2-3, with 7 positions matching TRBD1. Germline CDR1 is SGHRS and CDR2 is YFSETQ. The CDR3 is 15 residues long. V was pared by 0 bases and J by 6 bases, with 7 bases of the junction left unmatched.

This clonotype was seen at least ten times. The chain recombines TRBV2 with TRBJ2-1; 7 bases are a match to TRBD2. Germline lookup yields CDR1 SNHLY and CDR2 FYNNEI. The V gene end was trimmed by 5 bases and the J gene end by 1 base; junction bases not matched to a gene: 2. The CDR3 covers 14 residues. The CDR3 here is CASSSGRSYNEQFF. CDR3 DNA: TGTGCCAGCAGTTCCGGGAGGTCCTACAATGAGCAGTTCTTC.

CDR3 nucleotides: TGTGCCAGCAGTGTGTCCAGCGGGGGGGCGAACGAGCAGTACTTC. Its translation is CASSVSSGGANEQYF. The gene calls are TRBV6-1 and TRBJ2-7; 10 bases fit TRBD2. Trimming removed 4 bases from V and 5 bases from J; junction bases left unmatched: 8. This CDR3 has 15 amino acids. Germline CDR1 is MNHNS and CDR2 is SASEGT.

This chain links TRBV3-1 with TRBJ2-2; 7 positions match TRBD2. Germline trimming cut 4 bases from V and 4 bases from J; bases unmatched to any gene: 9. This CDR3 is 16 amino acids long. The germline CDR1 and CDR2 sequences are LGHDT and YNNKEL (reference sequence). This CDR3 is CASSRGGLLATGELFF. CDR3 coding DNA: TGTGCCAGCAGCCGGGGGGGACTTCTTGCCACCGGGGAGCTGTTTTTT.

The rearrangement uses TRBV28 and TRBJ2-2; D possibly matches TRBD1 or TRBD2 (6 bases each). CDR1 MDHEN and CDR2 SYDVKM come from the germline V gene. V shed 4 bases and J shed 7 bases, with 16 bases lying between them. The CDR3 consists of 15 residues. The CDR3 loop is CASSSGGTSSGELFF. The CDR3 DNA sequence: TGTGCCAGCAGTTCCGGGGGCACCAGTAGCGGGGAGCTGTTTTTT.